The clone carrying this T cell receptor (beta chain) has only a few counts. Its antigen is unknown. Constant-segment-primed 5'RACE gave TCR alpha and TCR beta cDNA libraries with sample barcodes and UMIs. TCRdb reprocessed the 5' RACE reads via MiXCR and lists one record per CDR3 protein. The top ten hold 2.4% of the sample, which has roughly 200,000 distinct CDR3 sequences, approximately 20% seen once. This specimen comes from a study of T-cell memory formation after mild COVID-19. Overall study: Clusters of TCRs were largely donor specific. The study, taken as a whole, reports: Pre-infection memory held some responding clones, suggesting pre-existing cross-reactive T cells responded.

Losses at the gene ends were 0 bases for V and 4 bases for J; bases not matched to a gene: 13. CDR3 length equals 18 residues. The germline gives CDR1 LGHNA, CDR2 YNFKEQ. Sequencing used PBMCs or a T cell subset sorted from them (not recorded which). The chain employs TRBV4-2 and TRBJ2-3; 7 bases line up with TRBD1. The receptor comes from an adult woman who had mild COVID-19 (a few samples of this study predate the infection). Cell type and time point are not known. The CDR3 loop reads CASSQDLTNRGRADTQYF. The CDR3 bases are TGTGCCAGCAGCCAAGATCTGACCAACAGGGGTAGGGCAGATACGCAGTATTTT.